This entry describes one T cell receptor (beta chain). This entry comes from a study of blood T cell repertoires in COVID-19. Study information: The analysed material was cDNA or gDNA that came from T cells, B-cell-depleted T cells, or PBMCs.

The CDR3 is made up of 13 amino acids. Germline trimming cut 4 bases from V and 8 bases from J; bases unmatched to any gene: 5. CDR1 is LNHNV, CDR2 YYDKDF, per germline (reference sequence). Profiling relied on immunoSEQ multiplex PCR, and the TCRdb table lists in-frame clones only, not all of them. Among a few hundred thousand clones, about 86% were seen once, and the ten largest hold under 8.5%. This sequence was found in a woman aged 55-69 years with COVID-19, enrolled during active disease. The chain joins TRBV15 to TRBJ1-1; 9 bases are a match to TRBD1. Material for sequencing was peripheral blood. CDR3 nucleotide sequence: TGTGCCACCAGCACTCCGGACAGGGGAGAAGCTTTCTTT. It translates to CATSTPDRGEAFF.